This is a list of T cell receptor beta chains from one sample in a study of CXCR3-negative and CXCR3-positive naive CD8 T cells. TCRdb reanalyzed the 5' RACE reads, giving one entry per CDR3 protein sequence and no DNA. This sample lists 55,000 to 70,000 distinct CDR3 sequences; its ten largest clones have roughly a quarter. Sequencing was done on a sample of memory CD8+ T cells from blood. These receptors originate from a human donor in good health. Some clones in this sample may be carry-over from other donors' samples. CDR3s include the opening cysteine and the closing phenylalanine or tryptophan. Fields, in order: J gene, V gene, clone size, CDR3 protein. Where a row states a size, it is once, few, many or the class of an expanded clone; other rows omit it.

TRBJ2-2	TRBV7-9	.	CASSLIDSGELFF
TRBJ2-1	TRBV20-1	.	CSARGGRPFKYNEQFF
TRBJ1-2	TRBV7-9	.	CASSPGGSYGYTF
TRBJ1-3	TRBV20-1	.	CSARDLGIGNTIYF
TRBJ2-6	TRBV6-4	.	CASSDRSSGANVLTF
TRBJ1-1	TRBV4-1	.	CASSPGPRVNTEAFF
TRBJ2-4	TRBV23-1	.	CASSHQGQGARSGIKNIQYF
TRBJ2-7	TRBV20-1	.	CSATSQGGTGPYEQYF
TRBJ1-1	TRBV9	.	CASSVGRMGPITEAFF
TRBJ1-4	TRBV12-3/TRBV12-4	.	CASSLDEGRINEKLFF
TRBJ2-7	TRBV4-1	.	CASSLRDGAYEQYF
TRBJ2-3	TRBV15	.	CATSRDLDRGLWDTQYF
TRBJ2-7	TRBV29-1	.	CSVAPGGYEQYF
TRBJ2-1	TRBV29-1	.	CSVEDSRGRVYNEQFF
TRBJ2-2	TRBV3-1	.	CASSQGGELFF
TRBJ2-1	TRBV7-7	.	CASSSPGLHSYNEQFF
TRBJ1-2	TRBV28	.	CASSRGDREIYGYTF
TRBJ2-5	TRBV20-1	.	CSAGGHETQYF
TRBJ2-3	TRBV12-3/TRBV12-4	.	CASSGGGTEVFSTDTQYF
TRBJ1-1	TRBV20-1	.	CSARADRGDTEAFF
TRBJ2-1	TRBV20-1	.	CSAPRQESSYNEQFF
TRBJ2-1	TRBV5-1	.	CASSIRQGSYNEQFF
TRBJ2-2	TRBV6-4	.	CASTQGATAELFF
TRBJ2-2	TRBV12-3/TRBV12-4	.	CASRSGSLAGELFF
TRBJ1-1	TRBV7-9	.	CASSLAAEAFF
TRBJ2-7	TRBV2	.	CASSERAGSYEQYF
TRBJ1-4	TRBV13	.	CASSKRQEDEKLFF
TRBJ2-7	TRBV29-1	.	CSVEDGEVYEQYF
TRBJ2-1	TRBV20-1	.	CSVPPLAGDYNEQFF
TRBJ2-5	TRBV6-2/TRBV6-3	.	CASSYSAESNQETQYF
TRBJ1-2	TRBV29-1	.	CSVEDNRASYGYTF
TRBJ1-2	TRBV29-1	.	CSVEGGPGQGNGYTF
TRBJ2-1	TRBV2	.	CASTEQGARENEQFF
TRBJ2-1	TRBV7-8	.	CASSLSGTFGGNEQFF
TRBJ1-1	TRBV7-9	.	CASSEETEAFF
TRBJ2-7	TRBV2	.	CASTQGRGTSSYEQYF
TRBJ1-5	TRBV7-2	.	CASSLWGRQPQHF
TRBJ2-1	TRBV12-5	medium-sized	CASGLSLGDYNEQFF
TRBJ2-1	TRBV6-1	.	CASSEGSGRDEQFF
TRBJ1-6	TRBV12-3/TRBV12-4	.	CASSFPYNSPLHF
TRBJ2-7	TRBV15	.	CATRETGIAEQYF
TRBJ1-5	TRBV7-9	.	CASSWIRDQPQHF
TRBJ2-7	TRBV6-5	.	CASSLRDASSYEQYF
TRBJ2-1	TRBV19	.	CASSIVPSGYNEQFF
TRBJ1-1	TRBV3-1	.	CASGHSSNTEAFF
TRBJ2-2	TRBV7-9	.	CASSPRLSGELFF
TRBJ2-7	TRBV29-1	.	CSVESGRSFEQYF
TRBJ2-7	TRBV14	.	CASSQGIGYEQYF
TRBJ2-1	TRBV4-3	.	CASRDSTGGNDEQFF
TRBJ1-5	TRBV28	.	CASSPLANNNQPQHF
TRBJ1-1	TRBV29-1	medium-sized	CSVQGSSTEAFF
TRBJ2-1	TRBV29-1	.	CSVEDHAAGQSSYNEQFF
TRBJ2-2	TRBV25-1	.	CASGTGGTDGELFF
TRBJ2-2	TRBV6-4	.	CASSVAGSTGELFF
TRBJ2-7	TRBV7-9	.	CASSSPRDPDEQYF
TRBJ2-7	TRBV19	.	CASSRDPGDEQYF